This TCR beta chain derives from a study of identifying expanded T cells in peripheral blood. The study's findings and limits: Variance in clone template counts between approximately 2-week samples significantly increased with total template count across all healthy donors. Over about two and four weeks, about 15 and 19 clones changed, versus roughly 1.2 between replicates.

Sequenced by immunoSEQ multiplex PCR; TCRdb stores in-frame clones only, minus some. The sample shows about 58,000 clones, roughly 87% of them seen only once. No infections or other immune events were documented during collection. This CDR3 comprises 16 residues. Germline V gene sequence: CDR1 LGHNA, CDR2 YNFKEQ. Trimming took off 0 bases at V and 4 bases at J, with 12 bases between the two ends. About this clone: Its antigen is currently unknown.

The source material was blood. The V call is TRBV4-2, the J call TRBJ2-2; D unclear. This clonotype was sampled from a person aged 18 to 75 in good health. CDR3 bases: TGTGCCAGCAGCCAAGAGGTGGGATCCCTCACCGGGGAGCTGTTTTTT. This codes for CASSQEVGSLTGELFF.